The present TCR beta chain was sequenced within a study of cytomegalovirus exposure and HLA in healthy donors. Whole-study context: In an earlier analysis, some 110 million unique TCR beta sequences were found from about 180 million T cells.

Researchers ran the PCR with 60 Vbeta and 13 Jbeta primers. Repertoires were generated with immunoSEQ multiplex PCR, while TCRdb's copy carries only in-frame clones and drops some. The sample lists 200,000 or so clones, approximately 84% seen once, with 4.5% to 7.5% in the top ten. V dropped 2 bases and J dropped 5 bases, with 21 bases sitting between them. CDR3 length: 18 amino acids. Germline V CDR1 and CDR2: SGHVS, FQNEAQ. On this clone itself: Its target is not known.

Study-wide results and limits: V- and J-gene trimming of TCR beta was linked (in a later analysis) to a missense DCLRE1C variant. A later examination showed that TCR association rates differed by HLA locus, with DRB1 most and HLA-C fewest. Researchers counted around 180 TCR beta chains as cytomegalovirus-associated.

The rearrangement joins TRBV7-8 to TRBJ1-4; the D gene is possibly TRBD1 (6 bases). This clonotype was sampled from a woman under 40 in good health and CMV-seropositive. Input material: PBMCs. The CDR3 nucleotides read TGTGCCAGCAGCTTACGCGTTCCCCGACAGGAAAGGAATGAAAAACTGTTTTTT. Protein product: CASSLRVPRQERNEKLFF.